The 8 T cell receptor beta chains presented below share a single source sample, sequenced in a study of blood T cells in healthy people across ages. A J-beta primer mix and a sample-barcoded 5' primer were used in a second PCR of roughly 6 to 11 cycles. In TCRdb, the 5' RACE reads were re-called with MiXCR into one record per CDR3 protein. Altogether 1,500,000 or so distinct CDR3 sequences are present, 35% to 45% being singletons, with the ten largest covering roughly 3.7%. Sequencing input: blood. These receptors were taken from a woman aged 18-29 years in good health.

This clonotype showed up just a few times. The chain uses TRBV7-9 and TRBJ2-1; possible D gene TRBD2, 5 bases. Germline CDR1 SEHNR, CDR2 FQNEAQ (reference sequence). Trimming pared 6 bases from V and 0 bases from J, leaving 12 bases between. The CDR3 runs 15 residues. This CDR3 reads CASSFLADSYNEQFF. CDR3 nucleotides: TGTGCCAGCAGTTTCCTAGCAGACTCCTACAATGAGCAGTTCTTC.

This rearrangement joins TRBV12-3 or TRBV12-4 to TRBJ2-3, with a possible D match to TRBD2 (6 bases). This CDR3 is 16 amino acids long. Trimming took 0 bases from V and 5 from J, leaving 15 bases between them. CDR3 loop: CASSLAGAGSEDTQYF. The CDR3 nucleotides read TGTGCCAGCAGTTTAGCAGGGGCGGGGTCGGAAGATACGCAGTATTTT.

This chain connects TRBV5-1 to TRBJ2-3; 13 bases align to TRBD2. The CDR3 sequence is 15 residues long. Trimming removed 7 bases from V and 1 base from J; junction bases left unmatched: 3. Germline loops: CDR1 SGHRS, CDR2 YFSETQ. The CDR3 bases are TGCGCCAGCGCCGGGACTAGCGGGGGCACAGATACGCAGTATTTT. This encodes CASAGTSGGTDTQYF.

This clonotype was seen a few times. The rearrangement joins TRBV28 to TRBJ1-4; 12 bases are shared with TRBD1. V lost 3 bases and J lost 3; bases outside the gene matches: 14. Germline V lookup: CDR1 MDHEN, CDR2 SYDVKM. The CDR3 contains 20 residues. The CDR3 nucleotides read TGTGCCAGCAGTTTGCCCCCGGGACAGGGGGCTGGAATAGCTAATGAAAAACTGTTTTTT. Its protein is CASSLPPGQGAGIANEKLFF.

This clonotype was recorded a few times. The chain links TRBV5-1 to TRBJ1-5; TRBD1 is a possible D gene (6 bases). Per the germline V gene, CDR1 is SGHRS and CDR2 is YFSETQ. Trimming left V 1 base short and J 4 bases short, with 9 bases between. The length of the CDR3 is 14 residues. The CDR3 DNA sequence: TGCGCCAGCAGCTTGCAGGGGCCAAATCAGCCCCAGCATTTT. This translates into CASSLQGPNQPQHF.

V is TRBV3-1 and J is TRBJ2-2; the D gene is possibly TRBD2 (5 bases). The CDR3 is 17 residues long. Germline CDR1 and CDR2: LGHDT and YNNKEL (reference sequence). The V end lost 0 bases, the J end lost 5 bases, and 16 bases lay between the germline ends. CDR3 sequence reads: CASSQDQRRMGTGELFF. The CDR3, as DNA: TGTGCCAGCAGCCAAGATCAAAGGAGGATGGGGACCGGGGAGCTGTTTTTT.

This chain links TRBV14 with TRBJ1-1; TRBD1 matches 7 bases. Germline V gives CDR1 SGHDN, CDR2 FVKESK. The junction had 9 bases not matched to a gene; V was cut back by 6 bases and J by 5 bases. The CDR3 is 14 residues long. In DNA, the CDR3 is TGTGCCAGCAGTCCCGGGAGGGGGCAAACTGAAGCTTTCTTT. Translating gives CASSPGRGQTEAFF. The full variable domain, in which reference TRBV14 and TRBJ1-1 provide the parts outside the CDR3, is EAGVTQFPSHSVIEKGQTVTLRCDPISGHDNLYWYRRVMGKEIKFLLHFVKESKQDESGMPNNRFLAERTGGTYSTLKVQPAELEDSGVYFCASSPGRGQTEAFFGQGTRLTVV.

The chain recombines TRBV20-1 with TRBJ2-1; D is perhaps TRBD1 (6 bases). Judging by the DNA end, TRBJ2-7 fits better; the J call may be wrong. This CDR3 is 16 amino acids long. The germline V gene encodes CDR1 DFQATT and CDR2 SNEGSKA (reference sequence). CDR3 protein: CSAKIRARGWYNEQYF. In DNA form, the CDR3 reads TGCAGTGCTAAGATCCGGGCCAGGGGATGGTACAATGAGCAGTACTTC.